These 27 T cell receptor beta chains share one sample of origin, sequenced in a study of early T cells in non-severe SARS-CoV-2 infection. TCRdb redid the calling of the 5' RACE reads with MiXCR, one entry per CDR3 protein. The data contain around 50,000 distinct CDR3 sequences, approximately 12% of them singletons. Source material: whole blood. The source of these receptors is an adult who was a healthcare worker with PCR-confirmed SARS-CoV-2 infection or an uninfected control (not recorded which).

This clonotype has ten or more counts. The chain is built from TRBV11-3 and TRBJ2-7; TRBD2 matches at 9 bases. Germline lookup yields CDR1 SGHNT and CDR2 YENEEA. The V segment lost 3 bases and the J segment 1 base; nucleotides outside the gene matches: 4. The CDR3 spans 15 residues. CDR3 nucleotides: TGTGCCAGCAGCTTTCCAGCGGGAGGATCCTACGAGCAGTACTTC. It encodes CASSFPAGGSYEQYF.

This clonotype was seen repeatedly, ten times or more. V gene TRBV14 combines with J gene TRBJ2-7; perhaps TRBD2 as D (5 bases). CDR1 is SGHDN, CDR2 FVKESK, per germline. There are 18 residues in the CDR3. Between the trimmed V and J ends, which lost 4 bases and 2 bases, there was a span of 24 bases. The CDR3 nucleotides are TGTGCCAGCAGCCCACTGCACCTTACCGCAGCTAGCCCCTACGAGCAGTACTTC. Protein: CASSPLHLTAASPYEQYF.

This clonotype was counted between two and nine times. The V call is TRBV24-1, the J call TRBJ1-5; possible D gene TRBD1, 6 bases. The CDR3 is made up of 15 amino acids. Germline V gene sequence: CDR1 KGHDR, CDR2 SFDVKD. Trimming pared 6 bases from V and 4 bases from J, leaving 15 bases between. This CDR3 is CATSLGGQGNQPQHF. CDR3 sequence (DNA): TGTGCCACCAGTCTAGGGGGTCAAGGGAATCAGCCCCAGCATTTT.

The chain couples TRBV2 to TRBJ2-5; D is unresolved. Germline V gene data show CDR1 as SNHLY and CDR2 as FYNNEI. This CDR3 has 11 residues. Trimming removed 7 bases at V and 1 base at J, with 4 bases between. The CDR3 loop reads CASTVQETQYF. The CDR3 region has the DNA TGTGCCAGCACGGTCCAAGAGACCCAGTACTTC.

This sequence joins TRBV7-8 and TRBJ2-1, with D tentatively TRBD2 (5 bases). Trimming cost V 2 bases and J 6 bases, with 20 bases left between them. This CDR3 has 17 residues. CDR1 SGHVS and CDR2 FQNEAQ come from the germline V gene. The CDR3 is CASSLSLGLTTTNEQFF. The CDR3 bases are TGTGCCAGCAGCTTAAGCCTCGGACTCACGACGACCAATGAGCAGTTCTTC.

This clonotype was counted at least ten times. Here the CDR3 reads CASTLTGGGGYTF. CDR3 DNA: TGTGCCAGCACCTTAACGGGGGGGGGCGGCTACACCTTC. The chain joins TRBV6-6 to TRBJ1-2; tentative D call: TRBD1 (6 bases). The CDR3 length is 13 residues. From germline, CDR1 is MNHNY and CDR2 SVGAGI (reference sequence). V lost 7 bases to trimming and J lost 8 bases, with 17 bases between them.

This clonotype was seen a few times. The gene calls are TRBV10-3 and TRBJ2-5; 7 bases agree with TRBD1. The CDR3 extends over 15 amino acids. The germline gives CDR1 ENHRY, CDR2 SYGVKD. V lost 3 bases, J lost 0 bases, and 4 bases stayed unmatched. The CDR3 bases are TGTGCCATCAGTGAACCTACAGGGGACCAAGAGACCCAGTACTTC. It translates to CAISEPTGDQETQYF.

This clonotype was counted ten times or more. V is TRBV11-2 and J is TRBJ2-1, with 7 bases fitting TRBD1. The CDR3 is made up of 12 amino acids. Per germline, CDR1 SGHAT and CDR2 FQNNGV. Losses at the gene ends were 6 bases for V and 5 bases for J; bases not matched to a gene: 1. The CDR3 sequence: CASRTGNNEQFF. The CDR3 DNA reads TGTGCCAGCAGGACAGGGAACAATGAGCAGTTCTTC.

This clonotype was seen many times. The CDR3 bases are TGTGCCAGCAGCCCCCGGGACTACGAGCAGTACTTC. Amino acid sequence: CASSPRDYEQYF. The rearrangement uses TRBV3-1 and TRBJ2-7; D possibly corresponds to TRBD2 (5 bases). Looked up from germline, CDR1 is LGHDT and CDR2 is YNNKEL (reference sequence). This CDR3 has 12 residues. Trimming shortened V by 4 bases and J by 3 bases, and 7 bases separated the two germline ends.

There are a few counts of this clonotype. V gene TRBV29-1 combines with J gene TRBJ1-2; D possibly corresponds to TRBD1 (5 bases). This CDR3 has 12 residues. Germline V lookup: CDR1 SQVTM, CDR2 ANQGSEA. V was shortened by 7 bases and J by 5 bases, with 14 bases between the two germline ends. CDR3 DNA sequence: TGCAGCGGTAAACACAGGTTTTATGGCTACACCTTC. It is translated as CSGKHRFYGYTF.

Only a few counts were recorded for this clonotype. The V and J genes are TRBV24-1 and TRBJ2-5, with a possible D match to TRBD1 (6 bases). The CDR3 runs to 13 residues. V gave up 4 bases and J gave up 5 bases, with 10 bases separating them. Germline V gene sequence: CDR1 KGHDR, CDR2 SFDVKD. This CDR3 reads CATSDRGRETQYF. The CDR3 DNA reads TGTGCCACCAGTGACAGGGGACGGGAGACCCAGTACTTC.

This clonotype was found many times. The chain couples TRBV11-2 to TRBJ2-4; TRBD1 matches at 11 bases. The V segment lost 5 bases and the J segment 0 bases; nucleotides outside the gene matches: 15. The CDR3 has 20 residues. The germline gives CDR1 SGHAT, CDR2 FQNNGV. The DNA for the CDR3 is TGTGCCAGCAGCGACCGGACAGGGGGCGGCTACCCTCTAGCCAAAAACATTCAGTACTTC. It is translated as CASSDRTGGGYPLAKNIQYF. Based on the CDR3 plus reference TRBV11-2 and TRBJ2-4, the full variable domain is EAGVAQSPRYKIIEKRQSVAFWCNPISGHATLYWYQQILGQGPKLLIQFQNNGVVDDSQLPKDRFSAERLKGVDSTLKIQPAKLEDSAVYLCASSDRTGGGYPLAKNIQYFGAGTRLSVL.

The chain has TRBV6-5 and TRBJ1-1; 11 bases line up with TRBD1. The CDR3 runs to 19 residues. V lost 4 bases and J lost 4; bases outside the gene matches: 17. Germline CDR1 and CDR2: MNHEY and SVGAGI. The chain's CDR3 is CASSFSSGQGAFFTTEAFF. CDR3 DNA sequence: TGTGCCAGCAGTTTCTCCTCCGGACAGGGGGCGTTTTTTACCACTGAAGCTTTCTTT.

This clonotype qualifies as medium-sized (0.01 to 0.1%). The CDR3 sequence: CASSARLGRKNIQYF. The DNA of the CDR3 is TGTGCCAGCAGTGCCCGACTAGGCCGGAAAAACATTCAGTACTTC. The V gene is TRBV27, the J gene TRBJ2-4, with D possibly TRBD2 on 6 matching bases. The V end lost 5 bases, the J end lost 4 bases, and 15 bases lay between the germline ends. Germline CDR1 and CDR2: MNHEY and SMNVEV (reference sequence). The CDR3 runs 15 residues.

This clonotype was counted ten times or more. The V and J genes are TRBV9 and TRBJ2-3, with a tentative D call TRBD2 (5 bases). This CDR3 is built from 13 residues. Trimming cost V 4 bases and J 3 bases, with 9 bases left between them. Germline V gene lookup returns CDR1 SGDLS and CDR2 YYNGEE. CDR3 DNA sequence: TGTGCCAGCAGCCCGAGGGATACAGATACGCAGTATTTT. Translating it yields CASSPRDTDTQYF.

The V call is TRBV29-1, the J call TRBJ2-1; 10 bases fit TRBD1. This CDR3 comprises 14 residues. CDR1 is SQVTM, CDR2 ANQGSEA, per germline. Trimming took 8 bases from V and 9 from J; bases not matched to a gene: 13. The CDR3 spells CSLRGTGVRGEQFF. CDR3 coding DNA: TGCAGCCTACGAGGGACAGGGGTGCGTGGTGAGCAGTTCTTC.

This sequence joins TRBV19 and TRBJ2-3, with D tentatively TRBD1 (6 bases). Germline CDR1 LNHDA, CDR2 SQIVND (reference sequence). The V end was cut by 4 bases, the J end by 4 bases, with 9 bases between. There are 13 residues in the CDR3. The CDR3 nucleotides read TGTGCCAGTAGTAGGAAGGGGGCAGATACGCAGTATTTT. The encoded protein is CASSRKGADTQYF.

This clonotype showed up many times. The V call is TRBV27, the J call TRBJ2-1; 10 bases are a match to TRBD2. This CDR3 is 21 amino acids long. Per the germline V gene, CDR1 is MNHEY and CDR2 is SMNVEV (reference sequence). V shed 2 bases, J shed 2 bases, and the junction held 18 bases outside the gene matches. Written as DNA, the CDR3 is TGTGCCAGCAGTTTACGGTCGACTAGCGGGTCCTCCCGAAACACCTACAATGAGCAGTTCTTC. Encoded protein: CASSLRSTSGSSRNTYNEQFF.

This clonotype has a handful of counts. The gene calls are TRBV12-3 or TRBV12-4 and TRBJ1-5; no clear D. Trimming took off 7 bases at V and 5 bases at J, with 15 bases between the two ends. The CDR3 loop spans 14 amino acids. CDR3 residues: CASTPSLADQPQHF. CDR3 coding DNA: TGTGCCAGCACCCCTTCGTTGGCGGATCAGCCCCAGCATTTT.

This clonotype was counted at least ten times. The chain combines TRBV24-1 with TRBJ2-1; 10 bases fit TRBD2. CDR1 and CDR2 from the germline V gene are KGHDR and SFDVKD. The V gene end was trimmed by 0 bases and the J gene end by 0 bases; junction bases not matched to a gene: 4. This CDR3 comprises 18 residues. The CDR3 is CATSDLESGRDSYNEQFF. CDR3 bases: TGTGCCACCAGTGATTTGGAAAGCGGGAGGGACTCCTACAATGAGCAGTTCTTC.

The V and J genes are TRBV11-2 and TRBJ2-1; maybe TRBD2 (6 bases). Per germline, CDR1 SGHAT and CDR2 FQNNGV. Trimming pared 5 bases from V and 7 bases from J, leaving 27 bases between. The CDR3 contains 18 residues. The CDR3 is CASSPRPPRGGMRNEQFF. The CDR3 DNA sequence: TGTGCCAGCAGCCCGAGACCCCCCCGCGGCGGGATGCGGAATGAGCAGTTCTTC.

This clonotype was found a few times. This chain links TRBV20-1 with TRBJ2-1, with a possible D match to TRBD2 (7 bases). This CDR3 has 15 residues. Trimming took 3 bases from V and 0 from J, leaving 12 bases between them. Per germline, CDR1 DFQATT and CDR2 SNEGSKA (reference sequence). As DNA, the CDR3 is TGCAGTGCTAGGGGCGGGGGCCTCTCCTACAATGAGCAGTTCTTC. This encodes CSARGGGLSYNEQFF.

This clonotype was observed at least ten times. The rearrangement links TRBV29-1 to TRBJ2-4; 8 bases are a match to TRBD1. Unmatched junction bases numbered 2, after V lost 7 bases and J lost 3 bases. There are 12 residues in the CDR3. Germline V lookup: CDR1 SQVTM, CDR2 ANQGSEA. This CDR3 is CSGGQVKNIQYF. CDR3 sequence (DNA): TGCAGCGGGGGACAGGTCAAAAACATTCAGTACTTC.

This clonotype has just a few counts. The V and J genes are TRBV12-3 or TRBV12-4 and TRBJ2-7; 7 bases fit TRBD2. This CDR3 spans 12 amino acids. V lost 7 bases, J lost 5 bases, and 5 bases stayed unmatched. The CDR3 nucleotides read TGTGCCAGCACCCTGACTAGCAACGAGCAGTACTTC. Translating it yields CASTLTSNEQYF.

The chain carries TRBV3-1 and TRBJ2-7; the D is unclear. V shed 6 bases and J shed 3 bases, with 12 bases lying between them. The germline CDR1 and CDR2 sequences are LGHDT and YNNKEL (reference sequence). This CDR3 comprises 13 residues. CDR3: CASRPYTNYEQYF. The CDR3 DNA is TGTGCCAGCAGACCTTATACGAACTACGAGCAGTACTTC.

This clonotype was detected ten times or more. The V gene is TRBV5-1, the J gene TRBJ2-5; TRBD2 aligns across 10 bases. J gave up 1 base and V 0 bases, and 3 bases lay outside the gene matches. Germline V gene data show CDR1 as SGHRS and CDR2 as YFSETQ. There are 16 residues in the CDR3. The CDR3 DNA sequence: TGCGCCAGCAGCTTGGCGCCTAGCGGGGGCCAAGAGACCCAGTACTTC. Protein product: CASSLAPSGGQETQYF.

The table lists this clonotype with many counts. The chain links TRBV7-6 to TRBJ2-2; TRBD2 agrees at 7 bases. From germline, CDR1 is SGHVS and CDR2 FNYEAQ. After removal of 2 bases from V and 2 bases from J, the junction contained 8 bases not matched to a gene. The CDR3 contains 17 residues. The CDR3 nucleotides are TGTGCCAGCAGCTTAATTCCTAGCGGCCATAACACCGGGGAGCTGTTTTTT. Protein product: CASSLIPSGHNTGELFF.